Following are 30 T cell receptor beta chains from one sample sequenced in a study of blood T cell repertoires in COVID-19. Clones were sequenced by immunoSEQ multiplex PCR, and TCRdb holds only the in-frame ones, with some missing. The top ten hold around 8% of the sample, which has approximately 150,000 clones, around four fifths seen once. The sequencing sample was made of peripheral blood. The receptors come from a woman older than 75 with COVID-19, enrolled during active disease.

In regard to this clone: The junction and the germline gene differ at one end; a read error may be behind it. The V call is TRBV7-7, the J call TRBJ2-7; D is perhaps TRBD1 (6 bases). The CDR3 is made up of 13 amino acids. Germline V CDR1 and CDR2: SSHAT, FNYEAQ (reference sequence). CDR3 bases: TGTGCTAGCAGCCGTTACAGCGGACAGGAGCAGTACTTC. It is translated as CASSRYSGQEQYF.

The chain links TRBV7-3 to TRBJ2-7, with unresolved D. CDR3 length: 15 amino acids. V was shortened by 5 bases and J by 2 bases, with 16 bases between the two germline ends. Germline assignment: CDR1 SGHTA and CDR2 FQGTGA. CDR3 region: CASSPSADGAYEQYF. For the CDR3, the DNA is TGTGCCAGCAGCCCCTCCGCCGACGGAGCCTACGAGCAGTACTTC.

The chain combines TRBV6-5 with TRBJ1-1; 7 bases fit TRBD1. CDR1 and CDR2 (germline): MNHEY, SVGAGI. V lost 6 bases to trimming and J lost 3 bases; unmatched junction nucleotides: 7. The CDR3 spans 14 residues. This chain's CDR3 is CASSQGQAYTEAFF. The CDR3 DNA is TGTGCCAGCAGCCAAGGACAGGCCTACACTGAAGCTTTCTTT.

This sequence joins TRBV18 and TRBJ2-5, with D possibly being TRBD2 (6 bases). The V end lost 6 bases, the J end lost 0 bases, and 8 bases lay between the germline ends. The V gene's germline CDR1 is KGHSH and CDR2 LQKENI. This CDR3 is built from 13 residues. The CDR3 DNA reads TGTGCCAGCTCTGGGACTTACCAAGAGACCCAGTACTTC. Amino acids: CASSGTYQETQYF. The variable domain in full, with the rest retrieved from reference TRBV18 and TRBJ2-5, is NAGVMQNPRHLVRRRGQEARLRCSPMKGHSHVYWYRQLPEEGLKFMVYLQKENIIDESGMPKERFSAEFPKEGPSILRIQQVVRGDSAAYFCASSGTYQETQYFGPGTRLLVL.

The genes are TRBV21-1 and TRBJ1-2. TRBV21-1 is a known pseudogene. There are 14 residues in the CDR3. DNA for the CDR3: TGTGCCAGCAGCAAAGTAAAGCCTAACTATGGCTACACCTTC. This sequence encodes CASSKVKPNYGYTF.

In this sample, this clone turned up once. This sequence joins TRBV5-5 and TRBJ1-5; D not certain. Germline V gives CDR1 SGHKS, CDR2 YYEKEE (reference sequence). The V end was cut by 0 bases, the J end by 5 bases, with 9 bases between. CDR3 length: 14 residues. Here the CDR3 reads CASSLGGGYQPQHF. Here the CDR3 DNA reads TGTGCCAGCAGCTTGGGGGGAGGGTATCAGCCCCAGCATTTT.

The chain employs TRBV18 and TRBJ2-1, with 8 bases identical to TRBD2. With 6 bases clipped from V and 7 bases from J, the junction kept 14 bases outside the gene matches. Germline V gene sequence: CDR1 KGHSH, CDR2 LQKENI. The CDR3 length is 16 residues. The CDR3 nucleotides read TGTGCCAGCTCCCCGAACTCACTAGCGGCTAGTAATGAGCAGTTCTTC. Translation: CASSPNSLAASNEQFF.

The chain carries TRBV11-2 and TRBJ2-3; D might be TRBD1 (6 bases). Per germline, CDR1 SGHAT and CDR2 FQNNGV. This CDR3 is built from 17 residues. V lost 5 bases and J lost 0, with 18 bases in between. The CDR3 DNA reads TGTGCCAGCAGCCCAGGGATCGGACAGCCTAGCACAGATACGCAGTATTTT. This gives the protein CASSPGIGQPSTDTQYF.

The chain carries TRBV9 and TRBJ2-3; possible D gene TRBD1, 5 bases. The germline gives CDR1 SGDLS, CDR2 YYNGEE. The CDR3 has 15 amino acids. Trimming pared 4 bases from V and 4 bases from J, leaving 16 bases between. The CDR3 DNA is TGTGCCAGCAGCCTAGGGGCAGGGTCGGCAGATACGCAGTATTTT. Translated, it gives CASSLGAGSADTQYF.

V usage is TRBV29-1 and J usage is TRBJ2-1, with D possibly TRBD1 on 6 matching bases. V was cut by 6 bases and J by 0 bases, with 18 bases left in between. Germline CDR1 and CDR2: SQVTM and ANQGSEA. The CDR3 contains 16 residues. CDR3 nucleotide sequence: TGCAGCGTAGTGACTCCGACAGGCCTCTCCTACAATGAGCAGTTCTTC. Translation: CSVVTPTGLSYNEQFF.

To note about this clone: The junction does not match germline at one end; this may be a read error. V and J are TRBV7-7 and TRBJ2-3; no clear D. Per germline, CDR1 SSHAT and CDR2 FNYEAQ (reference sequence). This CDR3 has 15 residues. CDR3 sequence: CASSLAAPKSDTQYF. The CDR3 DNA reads TGTGCTAGCAGCTTAGCAGCGCCAAAGTCAGATACGCAGTATTTT.

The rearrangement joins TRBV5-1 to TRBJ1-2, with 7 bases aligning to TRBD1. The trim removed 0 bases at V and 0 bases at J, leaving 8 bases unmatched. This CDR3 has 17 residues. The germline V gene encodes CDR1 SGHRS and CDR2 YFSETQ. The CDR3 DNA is TGCGCCAGCAGCTTGGCCAAAGACAGGGTTGCTAACTATGGCTACACCTTC. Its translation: CASSLAKDRVANYGYTF.

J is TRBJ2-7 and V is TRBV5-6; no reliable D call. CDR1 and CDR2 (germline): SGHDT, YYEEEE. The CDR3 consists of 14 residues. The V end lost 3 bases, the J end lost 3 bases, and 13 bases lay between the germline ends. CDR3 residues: CASSYPGELYEQYF. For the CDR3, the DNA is TGTGCCAGCAGCTACCCAGGCGAACTCTACGAGCAGTACTTC.

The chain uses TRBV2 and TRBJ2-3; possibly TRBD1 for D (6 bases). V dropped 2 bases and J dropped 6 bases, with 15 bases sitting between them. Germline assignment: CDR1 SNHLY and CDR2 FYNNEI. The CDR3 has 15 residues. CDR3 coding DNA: TGTGCCAGCAGTGAACAGACAGGCGGTACGGATACGCAGTATTTT. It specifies CASSEQTGGTDTQYF.

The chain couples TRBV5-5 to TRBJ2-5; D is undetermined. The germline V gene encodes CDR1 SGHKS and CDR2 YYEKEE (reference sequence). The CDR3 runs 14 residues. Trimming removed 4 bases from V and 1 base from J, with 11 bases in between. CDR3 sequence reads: CASSPGSTQETQYF. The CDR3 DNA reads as TGTGCCAGCAGCCCCGGGTCGACCCAAGAGACCCAGTACTTC.

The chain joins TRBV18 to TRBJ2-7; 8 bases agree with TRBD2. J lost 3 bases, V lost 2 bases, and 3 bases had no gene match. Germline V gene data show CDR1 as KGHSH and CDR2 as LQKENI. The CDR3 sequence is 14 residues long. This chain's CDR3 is CASSPALAGYEQYF. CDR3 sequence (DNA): TGTGCCAGCTCACCAGCCCTAGCGGGCTACGAGCAGTACTTC.

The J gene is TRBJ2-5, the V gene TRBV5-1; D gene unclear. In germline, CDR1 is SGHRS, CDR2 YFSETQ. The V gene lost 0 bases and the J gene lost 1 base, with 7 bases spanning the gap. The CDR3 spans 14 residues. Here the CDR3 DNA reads TGCGCCAGCAGCTTGGGGGCAACCCAAGAGACCCAGTACTTC. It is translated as CASSLGATQETQYF.

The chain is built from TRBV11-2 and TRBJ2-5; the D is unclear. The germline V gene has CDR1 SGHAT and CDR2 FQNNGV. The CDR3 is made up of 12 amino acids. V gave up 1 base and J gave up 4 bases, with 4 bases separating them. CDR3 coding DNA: TGTGCCAGCAGCTTAGGTAGAGAGACCCAGTACTTC. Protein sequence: CASSLGRETQYF.

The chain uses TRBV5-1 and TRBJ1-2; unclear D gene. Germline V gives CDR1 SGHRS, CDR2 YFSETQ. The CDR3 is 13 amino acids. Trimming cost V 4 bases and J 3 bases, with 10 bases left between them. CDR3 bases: TGCGCCAGCAGCATGGACTTAGACTATGGCTACACCTTC. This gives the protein CASSMDLDYGYTF.

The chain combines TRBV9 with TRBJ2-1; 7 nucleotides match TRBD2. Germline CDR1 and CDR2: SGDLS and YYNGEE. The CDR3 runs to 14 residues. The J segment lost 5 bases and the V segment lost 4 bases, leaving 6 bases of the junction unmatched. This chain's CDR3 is CASSRWGGNNEQFF. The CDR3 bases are TGTGCCAGCAGCCGGTGGGGGGGAAACAATGAGCAGTTCTTC.

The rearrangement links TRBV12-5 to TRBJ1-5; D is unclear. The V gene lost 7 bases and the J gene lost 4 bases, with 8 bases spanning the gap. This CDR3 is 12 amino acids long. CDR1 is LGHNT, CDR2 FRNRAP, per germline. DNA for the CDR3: TGTGCTAGTGCTCGCGGAAATCAGCCCCAGCATTTT. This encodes CASARGNQPQHF.

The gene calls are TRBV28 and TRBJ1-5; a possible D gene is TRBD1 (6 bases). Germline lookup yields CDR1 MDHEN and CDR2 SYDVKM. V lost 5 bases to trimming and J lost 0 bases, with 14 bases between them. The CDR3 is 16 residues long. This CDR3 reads CASSGLGGHSNQPQHF. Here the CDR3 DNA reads TGTGCCAGCAGTGGACTAGGGGGGCATAGCAATCAGCCCCAGCATTTT.

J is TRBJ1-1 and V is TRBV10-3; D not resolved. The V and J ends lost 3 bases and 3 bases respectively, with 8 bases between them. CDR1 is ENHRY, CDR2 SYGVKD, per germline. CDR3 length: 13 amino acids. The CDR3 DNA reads TGTGCCATCAGTGACTTACGGTACACTGAAGCTTTCTTT. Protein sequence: CAISDLRYTEAFF.

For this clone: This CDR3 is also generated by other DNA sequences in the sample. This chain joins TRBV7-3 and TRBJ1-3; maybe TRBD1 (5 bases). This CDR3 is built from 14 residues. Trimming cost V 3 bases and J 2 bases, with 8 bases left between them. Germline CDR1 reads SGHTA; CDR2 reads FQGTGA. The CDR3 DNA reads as TGTGCCAGCAGCTTGGGGGGTCCTGGAAACACCATATATTTT. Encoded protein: CASSLGGPGNTIYF. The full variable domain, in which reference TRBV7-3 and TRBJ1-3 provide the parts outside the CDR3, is GAGVSQTPSNKVTEKGKYVELRCDPISGHTALYWYRQSLGQGPEFLIYFQGTGAADDSGLPNDRFFAVRPEGSVSTLKIQRTERGDSAVYLCASSLGGPGNTIYFGEGSWLTVV.

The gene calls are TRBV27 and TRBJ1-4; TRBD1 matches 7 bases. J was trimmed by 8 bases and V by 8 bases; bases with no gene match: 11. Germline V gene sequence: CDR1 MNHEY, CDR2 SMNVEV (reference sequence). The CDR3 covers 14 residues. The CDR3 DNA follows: TGTGCCAGCCCGCCGAAGGGGGCGCGGGAAAAACTGTTTTTT. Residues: CASPPKGAREKLFF.

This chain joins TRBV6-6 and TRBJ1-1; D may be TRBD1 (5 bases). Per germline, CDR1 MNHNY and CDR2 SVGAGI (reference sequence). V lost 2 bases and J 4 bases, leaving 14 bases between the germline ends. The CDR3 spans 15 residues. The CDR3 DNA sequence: TGTGCCAGCAGTTACGTAGGCGGCGGGGGCACTGAAGCTTTCTTT. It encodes CASSYVGGGGTEAFF.

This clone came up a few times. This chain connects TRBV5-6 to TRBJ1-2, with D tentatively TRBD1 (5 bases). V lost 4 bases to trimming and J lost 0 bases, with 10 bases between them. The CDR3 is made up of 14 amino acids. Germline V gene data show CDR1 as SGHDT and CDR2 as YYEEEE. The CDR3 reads CASSQGSSNYGYTF. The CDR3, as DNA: TGTGCCAGCAGCCAGGGATCCTCTAACTATGGCTACACCTTC.

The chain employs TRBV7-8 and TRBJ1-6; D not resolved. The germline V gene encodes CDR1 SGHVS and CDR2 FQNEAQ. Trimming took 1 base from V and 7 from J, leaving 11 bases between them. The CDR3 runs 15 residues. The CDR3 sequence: CASSLGGGVNSPLHF. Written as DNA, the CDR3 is TGTGCCAGCAGCTTAGGCGGCGGAGTCAATTCACCCCTCCACTTT.

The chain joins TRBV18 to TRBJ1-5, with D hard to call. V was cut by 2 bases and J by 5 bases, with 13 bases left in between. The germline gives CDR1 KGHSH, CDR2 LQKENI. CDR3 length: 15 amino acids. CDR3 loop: CASSPGAGYYQPQHF. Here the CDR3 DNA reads TGTGCCAGCTCACCAGGTGCAGGATACTATCAGCCCCAGCATTTT.

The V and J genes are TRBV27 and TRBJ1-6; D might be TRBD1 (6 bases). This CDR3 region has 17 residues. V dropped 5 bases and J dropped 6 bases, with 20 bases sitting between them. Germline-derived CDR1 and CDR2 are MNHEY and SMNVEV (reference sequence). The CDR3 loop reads CASSVGRGAAFNSPLHF. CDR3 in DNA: TGTGCCAGCAGTGTCGGCAGGGGCGCGGCCTTTAATTCACCCCTCCACTTT.